This T cell receptor beta chain emerged from a study of T cell repertoires in cytomegalovirus infection (dated by TCRdb to about 2019). Concerning the study at large: The HLA type of each donor mattered for the analysis, because public TCR beta signatures pointed to carriage of CMV infection along with the matching HLA type.

This clonotype was counted a few times. This receptor's antigen is unknown. It has no much larger one-base neighbor in the sample; base qualities were not kept. TCRdb records Illumina HiSeq 1500 as the sequencer. Using fastp at Q25 and MiXCR, TCRdb reprocessed the public reads and kept productive beta chains. Identical CDR3 proteins give one entry, which carries the most common genes and DNA. The sample records 560,000 or so distinct CDR3 sequences, approximately 15% of which are singletons. Around 25% of the sample lies in the top ten. Study-wide conclusions, independent of this receptor: The ex vivo response was dominated by HLA-C-restricted CMV-specific TCR beta clonotypes, and the single most frequent clonotype in two of eight donors was supplied by these HLA-C-restricted clonotypes. Carriers of CMV infection plus the relevant HLA type were discriminated by the cumulative frequency of public TCR beta family members in the study cohort and in an independent approximately 360-donor cohort.

This clonotype originated in a human donor in good health (CMV status not recorded). Some clones in this sample may be carry-over from other donors' samples. Input material: CD8+ T cells from PBMCs.

The CDR3 region: CASSLAGQPFGGYTF. The nucleotide sequence reads as follows: TGTGCCAGCAGCTTGGCCGGACAGCCCTTCGGTGGCTACACCTTC. The V and J segments used are TRBV5-5 and TRBJ1-2; TRBD1 is a weak D gene call, 6 bases matching. The CDR3 runs 15 residues from the cysteine to the phenylalanine. The entry retains the CDR3 DNA only, 45 bases that are in frame from base 1. V lost 0 bases and J lost 7 bases; the stretch between them is 16 bases long. The germline V gene (reference sequence) supplies CDR1 SGHKS and CDR2 YYEKEE.